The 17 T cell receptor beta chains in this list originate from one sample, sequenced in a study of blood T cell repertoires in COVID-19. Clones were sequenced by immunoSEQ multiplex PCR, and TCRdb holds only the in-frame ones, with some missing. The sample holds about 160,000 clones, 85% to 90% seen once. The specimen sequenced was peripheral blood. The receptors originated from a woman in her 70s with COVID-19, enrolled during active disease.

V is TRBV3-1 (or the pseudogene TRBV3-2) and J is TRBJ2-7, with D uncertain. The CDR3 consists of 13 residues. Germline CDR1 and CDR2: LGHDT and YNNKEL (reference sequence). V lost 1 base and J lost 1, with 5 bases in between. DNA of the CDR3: TGTGCCAGCAGCCAAGGGCAGTCCTACGAGCAGTACTTC. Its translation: CASSQGQSYEQYF.

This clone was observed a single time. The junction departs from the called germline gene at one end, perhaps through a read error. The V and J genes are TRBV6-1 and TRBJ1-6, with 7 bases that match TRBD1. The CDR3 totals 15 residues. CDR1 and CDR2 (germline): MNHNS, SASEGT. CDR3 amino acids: CASNEGQAYNSPLHF. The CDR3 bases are TGTGCCAGCAATGAAGGACAGGCCTATAATTCACCCCTCCACTTT.

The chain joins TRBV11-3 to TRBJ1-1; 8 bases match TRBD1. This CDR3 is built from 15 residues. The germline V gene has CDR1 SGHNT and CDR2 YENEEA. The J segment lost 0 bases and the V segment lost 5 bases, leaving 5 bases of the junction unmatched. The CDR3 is CASSPGGQVNTEAFF. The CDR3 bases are TGTGCCAGCAGCCCCGGGGGACAGGTGAACACTGAAGCTTTCTTT.

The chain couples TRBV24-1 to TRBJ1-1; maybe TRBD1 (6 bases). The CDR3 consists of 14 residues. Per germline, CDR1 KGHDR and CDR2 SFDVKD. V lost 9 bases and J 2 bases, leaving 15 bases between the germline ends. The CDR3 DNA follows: TGTGCCACCCCGAGACAGGCCATCAACACTGAAGCTTTCTTT. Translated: CATPRQAINTEAFF.

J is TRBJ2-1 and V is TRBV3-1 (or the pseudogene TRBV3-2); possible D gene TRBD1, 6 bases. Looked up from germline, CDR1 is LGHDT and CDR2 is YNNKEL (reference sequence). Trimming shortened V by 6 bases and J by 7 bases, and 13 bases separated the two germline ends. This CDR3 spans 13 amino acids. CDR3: CASSPRGTNEQFF. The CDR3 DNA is TGTGCCAGCAGTCCGCGTGGGACAAATGAGCAGTTCTTC.

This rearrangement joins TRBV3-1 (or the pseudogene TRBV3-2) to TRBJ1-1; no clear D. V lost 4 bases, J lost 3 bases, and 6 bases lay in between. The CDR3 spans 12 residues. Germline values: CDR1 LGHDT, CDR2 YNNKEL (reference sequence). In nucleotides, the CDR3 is TGTGCCAGCAGCCTCAGGCACACTGAAGCTTTCTTT. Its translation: CASSLRHTEAFF.

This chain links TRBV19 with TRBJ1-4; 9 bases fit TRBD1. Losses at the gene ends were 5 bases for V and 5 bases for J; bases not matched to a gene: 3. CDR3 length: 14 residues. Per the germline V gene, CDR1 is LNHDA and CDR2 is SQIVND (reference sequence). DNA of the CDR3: TGTGCCAGTAGTGTACAGGGGGCAAATGAAAAACTGTTTTTT. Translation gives CASSVQGANEKLFF. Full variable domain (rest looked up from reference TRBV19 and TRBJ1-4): DGGITQSPKYLFRKEGQNVTLSCEQNLNHDAMYWYRQDPGQGLRLIYYSQIVNDFQKGDIAEGYSVSREKKESFPLTVTSAQKNPTAFYLCASSVQGANEKLFFGSGTQLSVL.

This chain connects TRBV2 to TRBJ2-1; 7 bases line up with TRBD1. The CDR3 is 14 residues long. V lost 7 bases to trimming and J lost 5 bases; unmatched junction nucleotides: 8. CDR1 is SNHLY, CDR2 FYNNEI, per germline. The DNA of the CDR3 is TGTGCCAGCATTGGGAGACAGGGCGACAATGAGCAGTTCTTC. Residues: CASIGRQGDNEQFF.

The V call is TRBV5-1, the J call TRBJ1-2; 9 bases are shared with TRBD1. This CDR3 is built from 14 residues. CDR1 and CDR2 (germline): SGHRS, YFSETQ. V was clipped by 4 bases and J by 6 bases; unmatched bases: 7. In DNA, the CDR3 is TGCGCCAGCAGCCCCGGGACAGGGAGAAATGGCTACACCTTC. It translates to CASSPGTGRNGYTF.

In DNA form, the CDR3 reads TGTGCCAGCAGCTTAGCCAGGTCAAACACCGGGGAGCTGTTTTTT. Protein: CASSLARSNTGELFF. The chain couples TRBV5-4 to TRBJ2-2; D gene unclear. CDR1 SGHNT and CDR2 YYREEE come from the germline V gene (reference sequence). The CDR3 loop spans 15 amino acids. The V and J ends lost 2 bases and 2 bases respectively, with 10 bases between them.

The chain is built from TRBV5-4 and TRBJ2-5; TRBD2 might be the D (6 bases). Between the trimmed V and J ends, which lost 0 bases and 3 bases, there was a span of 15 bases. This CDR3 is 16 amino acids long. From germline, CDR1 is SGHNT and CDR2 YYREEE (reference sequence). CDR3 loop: CASSLDRGSGEETQYF. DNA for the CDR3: TGTGCCAGCAGCTTGGATCGGGGTAGCGGAGAAGAGACCCAGTACTTC.

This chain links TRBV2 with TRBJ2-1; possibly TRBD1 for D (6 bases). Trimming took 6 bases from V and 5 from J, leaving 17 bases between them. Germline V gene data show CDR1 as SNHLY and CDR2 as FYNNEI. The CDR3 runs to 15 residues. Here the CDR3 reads CASRATGWENNEQFF. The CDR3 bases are TGTGCCAGCAGAGCTACAGGGTGGGAGAACAATGAGCAGTTCTTC.

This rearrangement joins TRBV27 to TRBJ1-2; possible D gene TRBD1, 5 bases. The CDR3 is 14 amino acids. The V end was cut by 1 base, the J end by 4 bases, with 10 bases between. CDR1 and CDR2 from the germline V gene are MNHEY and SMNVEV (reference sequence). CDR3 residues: CASSLFGTGYGYTF. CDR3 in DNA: TGTGCCAGCAGTTTATTCGGGACTGGCTATGGCTACACCTTC.

CDR3 nucleotide sequence: TGTGCCAGCAGCCATGCGGCCGGGACAGAATTCTATGGCTACACCTTC. Protein product: CASSHAAGTEFYGYTF. V and J are TRBV3-1 (or the pseudogene TRBV3-2) and TRBJ1-2; 7 bases agree with TRBD1. The CDR3 contains 16 residues. J lost 4 bases, V lost 3 bases, and 11 bases had no gene match. Germline CDR1 and CDR2: LGHDT and YNNKEL (reference sequence).

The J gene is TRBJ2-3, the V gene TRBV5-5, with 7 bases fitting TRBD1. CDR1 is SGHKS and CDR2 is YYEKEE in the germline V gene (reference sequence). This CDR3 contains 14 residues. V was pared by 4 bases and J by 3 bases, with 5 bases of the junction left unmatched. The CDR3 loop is CASSGGQLTDTQYF. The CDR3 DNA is TGTGCCAGCAGCGGGGGACAGTTAACAGATACGCAGTATTTT.

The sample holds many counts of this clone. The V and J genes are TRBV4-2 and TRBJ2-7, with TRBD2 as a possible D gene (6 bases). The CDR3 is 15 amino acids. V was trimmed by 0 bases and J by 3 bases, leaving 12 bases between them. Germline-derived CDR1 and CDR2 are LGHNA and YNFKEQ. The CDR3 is CASSQDFGGNYEQYF. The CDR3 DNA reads TGTGCCAGCAGCCAAGATTTCGGGGGTAACTACGAGCAGTACTTC.

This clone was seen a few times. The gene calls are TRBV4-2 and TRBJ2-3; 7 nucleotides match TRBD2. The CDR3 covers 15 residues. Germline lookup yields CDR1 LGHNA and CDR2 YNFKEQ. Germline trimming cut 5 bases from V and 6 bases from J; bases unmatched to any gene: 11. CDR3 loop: CASSVSGGVADTQYF. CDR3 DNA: TGTGCCAGCAGCGTCAGTGGGGGGGTCGCCGATACGCAGTATTTT.